These 13 T cell receptor beta chains were sequenced from one sample in a study of blood T cell repertoires in COVID-19. Clones were sequenced by immunoSEQ multiplex PCR, and TCRdb holds only the in-frame ones, with some missing. The data hold some 180,000 clones, with 80% to 90% observed a single time. The sequenced sample was peripheral blood. The receptors were gathered from a woman of 80 years or more with COVID-19, enrolled during active disease.

This chain connects TRBV23-1 to TRBJ1-5, with 11 bases identical to TRBD1. TRBV23-1 falls under the ORF class, with uncertain function. The ends lost 0 bases at V and 1 base at J; junction bases unmatched: 11. The CDR3 contains 20 residues. The CDR3 DNA reads as TGCGCCAGCAGTCAATCGACGGACAGGGGGCGCGTTTGGAGCAATCAGCCCCAGCATTTT. Residues: CASSQSTDRGRVWSNQPQHF.

This clone has a handful of counts. V gene TRBV18 combines with J gene TRBJ1-4; D might be TRBD1 (5 bases). The CDR3 contains 15 residues. Trimming pared 6 bases from V and 2 bases from J, leaving 13 bases between. Germline values: CDR1 KGHSH, CDR2 LQKENI. Written as DNA, the CDR3 is TGTGCCAGCTCGCTGACAGACGCGACTAATGAAAAACTGTTTTTT. Translating gives CASSLTDATNEKLFF.

This chain links TRBV6-5 with TRBJ1-6, with TRBD1 matching over 7 bases. This CDR3 spans 14 amino acids. Germline CDR1 reads MNHEY; CDR2 reads SVGAGI. J lost 7 bases, V lost 6 bases, and 6 bases had no gene match. CDR3 sequence: CASSSDRENSPLHF. The CDR3 DNA is TGTGCCAGCAGCTCTGACAGGGAAAATTCACCCCTCCACTTT.

The CDR3 loop reads CASSSLQGRTEAFF. Here the CDR3 DNA reads TGTGCCAGCAGCAGTTTACAGGGCCGCACTGAAGCTTTCTTT. The genes are TRBV5-4 and TRBJ1-1; D may be TRBD1 (6 bases). Germline V gene data show CDR1 as SGHNT and CDR2 as YYREEE (reference sequence). The CDR3 runs to 14 residues. The V end lost 4 bases, the J end lost 4 bases, and 14 bases lay between the germline ends.

The gene calls are TRBV6-5 and TRBJ2-7; TRBD1 agrees at 7 bases. The CDR3 has 14 amino acids. V lost 2 bases, J lost 3 bases, and 4 bases stayed unmatched. CDR1 MNHEY and CDR2 SVGAGI come from the germline V gene. CDR3 protein: CASSYGPGGYEQYF. The CDR3 DNA reads as TGTGCCAGCAGTTACGGGCCAGGGGGCTACGAGCAGTACTTC.

In its sample, this clone was seen a few times. This sequence joins TRBV24-1 and TRBJ1-5, with TRBD1 matching over 7 bases. CDR1 is KGHDR and CDR2 is SFDVKD in the germline V gene. V was clipped by 4 bases and J by 0 bases; unmatched bases: 5. The length of the CDR3 is 16 residues. CDR3 sequence reads: CATSDREGASNQPQHF. In DNA, the CDR3 is TGTGCCACCAGTGACCGAGAGGGGGCTAGCAATCAGCCCCAGCATTTT.

V gene TRBV7-9 combines with J gene TRBJ1-5; 11 bases are a match to TRBD1. Germline CDR1 and CDR2: SEHNR and FQNEAQ (reference sequence). This CDR3 is 15 amino acids long. Trimming at V came to 2 bases and at J to 7 bases, leaving 4 bases not matched to a gene. The CDR3 nucleotides read TGTGCCAGCAGCTTAACGGGACAGGGGGACCAGCCCCAGCATTTT. This translates into CASSLTGQGDQPQHF.

V and J are TRBV20-1 and TRBJ2-7, with 12 bases fitting TRBD2. With 5 bases clipped from V and 6 bases from J, the junction kept 11 bases outside the gene matches. This CDR3 comprises 15 residues. The germline CDR1 and CDR2 sequences are DFQATT and SNEGSKA (reference sequence). In nucleotides, the CDR3 is TGCAGTGCTCGTGGACTAGCGGGAAATCCTCTCGAGCAGTACTTC. It encodes CSARGLAGNPLEQYF.

CDR3 bases: TGTGCCAGTAGTAGGGACATTAGCAATCAGCCCCAGCATTTT. Protein: CASSRDISNQPQHF. This chain connects TRBV19 to TRBJ1-5, with D perhaps TRBD1 (6 bases). The V gene's germline CDR1 is LNHDA and CDR2 SQIVND (reference sequence). The CDR3 covers 14 residues. V lost 4 bases to trimming and J lost 0 bases, with 7 bases between them.

The chain carries TRBV19 and TRBJ1-3; a possible D gene is TRBD1 (5 bases). The CDR3 contains 16 residues. Per germline, CDR1 LNHDA and CDR2 SQIVND (reference sequence). With 7 bases removed from V and 2 bases from J, the gap between germline ends came to 18 bases. In DNA form, the CDR3 reads TGTGCCAGTAAGCCCCCATTGGGGGGAACTGGAAACACCATATATTTT. Translation gives CASKPPLGGTGNTIYF.

This clone was recorded a few times. The CDR3 nucleotides read TGTGCCAGCAGCCAAGTTGGGACTAGCGGGGTGTACGAGCAGTACTTC. Translated: CASSQVGTSGVYEQYF. The gene calls are TRBV3-1 (or the pseudogene TRBV3-2) and TRBJ2-7, with 13 bases aligning to TRBD2. In germline, CDR1 is LGHDT, CDR2 YNNKEL (reference sequence). Germline trimming cut 1 base from V and 4 bases from J; bases unmatched to any gene: 4. CDR3 length: 16 residues.

The chain has TRBV7-2 and TRBJ2-4; 8 nucleotides agree with TRBD2. Trimming at V came to 4 bases and at J to 6 bases, leaving 8 bases not matched to a gene. The CDR3 runs 15 residues. Looked up from germline, CDR1 is SGHTA and CDR2 is FQGNSA. CDR3 sequence reads: CASSSREGPGNIQYF. The CDR3 coding sequence is TGTGCCAGCAGCTCTCGGGAGGGCCCGGGAAACATTCAGTACTTC.

The CDR3 nucleotides read TGTGCCAGCAGCTACGGACAGGGTGGTCAGCCCCAGCATTTT. Translation: CASSYGQGGQPQHF. This chain uses TRBV5-6 with TRBJ1-5; 8 bases fit TRBD1. The junction had 5 bases not matched to a gene; V was cut back by 3 bases and J by 6 bases. CDR1 is SGHDT, CDR2 YYEEEE, per germline. This CDR3 has 14 amino acids.